The 23 T cell receptor beta chains below all came from one sample that was sequenced in a study of PD-1 blockade in classical Hodgkin lymphoma. No patient escaped relapse after autologous stem cell transplantation, and brentuximab vedotin exposure varied. Profiled with immunoSEQ multiplex PCR; TCRdb holds only in-frame clones, not every one. Seen here are approximately 70,000 clones, about 92% observed once, and the top ten hold 6.5% to 8%. The material sequenced was peripheral blood mononuclear cells (PBMCs), taken at baseline. These receptors all stem from a human donor with classical Hodgkin lymphoma.

V is TRBV27 and J is TRBJ1-1; a weak D match, TRBD1 (6 bases). Deletions cut 5 bases from V and 3 bases from J, with 13 bases between. Germline V gene data show CDR1 as MNHEY and CDR2 as SMNVEV (reference sequence). The CDR3 has 14 residues. The CDR3 spells CASSPLAGDTEAFF. CDR3 in DNA: TGTGCCAGCAGTCCCCTCGCAGGGGACACTGAAGCTTTCTTT.

The chain recombines TRBV5-1 with TRBJ2-1, with 9 bases identical to TRBD1. CDR1 is SGHRS, CDR2 YFSETQ, per germline. The CDR3 is 15 residues long. V dropped 0 bases and J dropped 4; count of bases not matched to a gene: 2. Written as DNA, the CDR3 is TGCGCCAGCAGCTTGGGACAGGGGGTGTACAATGAGCAGTTCTTC. It encodes CASSLGQGVYNEQFF.

The V call is TRBV7-9, the J call TRBJ1-2; possibly TRBD1 for D (5 bases). The V and J ends lost 1 base and 6 bases respectively, with 18 bases between them. Germline V CDR1 and CDR2: SEHNR, FQNEAQ (reference sequence). The CDR3 extends over 16 amino acids. In nucleotides, the CDR3 is TGTGCCAGCAGCTTAGAATCGGCAGGGATATCACATGGCTACACCTTC. Translation gives CASSLESAGISHGYTF.

This chain joins TRBV28 and TRBJ1-3; TRBD1 matches 7 bases. The germline CDR1 and CDR2 sequences are MDHEN and SYDVKM. This CDR3 region has 16 residues. After removal of 4 bases from V and 5 bases from J, the junction contained 11 bases not matched to a gene. The CDR3 coding sequence is TGTGCCAGCAGTTCCCGGGGACAGAAACTTAGAAACACCATATATTTT. Translated, it gives CASSSRGQKLRNTIYF.

V usage is TRBV28 and J usage is TRBJ2-1; tentative D call: TRBD2 (5 bases). The ends were cut back, 3 bases at V and 4 bases at J, with 13 bases in the middle. The CDR3 has 15 residues. CDR1 is MDHEN and CDR2 is SYDVKM in the germline V gene. The CDR3 coding sequence is TGTGCCAGCAGTTTTGGCCTAGCTTCTTACAATGAGCAGTTCTTC. Protein: CASSFGLASYNEQFF.

The chain uses TRBV9 and TRBJ1-3, with no clear D. The germline CDR1 and CDR2 sequences are SGDLS and YYNGEE. CDR3 length: 16 amino acids. Trimming left V 7 bases short and J 4 bases short, with 21 bases between. CDR3 sequence reads: CASGEGRTTEGNTIYF. CDR3 nucleotides: TGTGCCAGCGGGGAAGGTCGGACTACAGAGGGAAACACCATATATTTT.

This clone was picked up one time. The chain is built from TRBV7-9 and TRBJ1-2; D is undetermined. The V gene lost 1 base and the J gene lost 2 bases, with 11 bases spanning the gap. Germline V CDR1 and CDR2: SEHNR, FQNEAQ (reference sequence). The CDR3 extends over 15 amino acids. The chain's CDR3 is CASSLDPGTNYGYTF. The DNA for the CDR3 is TGTGCCAGCAGCTTAGACCCGGGAACCAACTATGGCTACACCTTC.

The CDR3 sequence: CSVLRDEKLFF. The CDR3 region has the DNA TGCAGCGTCCTTCGGGATGAAAAACTGTTTTTT. The chain recombines TRBV29-1 with TRBJ1-4; D is unresolved. CDR1 is SQVTM, CDR2 ANQGSEA, per germline. The CDR3 is 11 amino acids. V dropped 6 bases and J dropped 6 bases, with 8 bases sitting between them.

J is TRBJ2-5 and V is TRBV6-6; 7 nucleotides match TRBD1. This CDR3 has 14 residues. V lost 7 bases, J lost 5 bases, and 10 bases stayed unmatched. CDR1 is MNHNY, CDR2 SVGAGI, per germline (reference sequence). In DNA form, the CDR3 reads TGTGCCAGCACTCAACCAGGGGGTCTCGAGACCCAGTACTTC. Protein sequence: CASTQPGGLETQYF.

This sequence joins TRBV5-1 and TRBJ1-2; the D gene is possibly TRBD1 (6 bases). The CDR3 length is 13 residues. The ends were cut back, 4 bases at V and 4 bases at J, with 11 bases in the middle. Germline V gene lookup returns CDR1 SGHRS and CDR2 YFSETQ. For the CDR3, the DNA is TGCGCCAGCAGCCCGGACAGCAGCTATGGCTACACCTTC. Its translation is CASSPDSSYGYTF.

The chain carries TRBV19 and TRBJ1-1; tentative D call: TRBD1 (5 bases). There are 15 residues in the CDR3. V was shortened by 3 bases and J by 0 bases, with 11 bases between the two germline ends. CDR1 and CDR2 (germline): LNHDA, SQIVND (reference sequence). CDR3 region: CASSIGTTLNTEAFF. The CDR3 DNA reads as TGTGCCAGTAGTATCGGGACCACACTGAACACTGAAGCTTTCTTT.

V usage is TRBV5-1 and J usage is TRBJ1-2; weak D call: TRBD1 (5 bases). Germline V gene data show CDR1 as SGHRS and CDR2 as YFSETQ. The CDR3 loop spans 15 amino acids. Deletions cut 4 bases from V and 8 bases from J, with 21 bases between. CDR3 sequence: CASSREVGTSMGYTF. CDR3 DNA: TGCGCCAGCAGCAGAGAGGTAGGGACCTCCATGGGCTACACCTTC.

The chain joins TRBV5-1 to TRBJ2-5; the match to TRBD2 covers 7 bases. The germline V gene encodes CDR1 SGHRS and CDR2 YFSETQ. The CDR3 contains 16 residues. Trimming at V came to 0 bases and at J to 3 bases, leaving 8 bases not matched to a gene. The DNA of the CDR3 is TGCGCCAGCAGCTTGGGGGCTAGCGGAGGGGAAGAGACCCAGTACTTC. Protein: CASSLGASGGEETQYF.

The CDR3 bases are TGTGCCATCCGAGCCACGGGGAAGAATGAAAAACTGTTTTTT. This translates into CAIRATGKNEKLFF. The V gene is TRBV10-3, the J gene TRBJ1-4, with D unclear. CDR1 is ENHRY, CDR2 SYGVKD, per germline. Trimming pared 8 bases from V and 5 bases from J, leaving 15 bases between. CDR3 length: 14 residues.

The V gene is TRBV5-1, the J gene TRBJ1-2, with TRBD1 matching 7 bases. The CDR3 covers 14 residues. CDR1 is SGHRS and CDR2 is YFSETQ in the germline V gene. V shed 0 bases, J shed 1 base, and the junction held 0 bases outside the gene matches. The DNA of the CDR3 is TGCGCCAGCAGCTTGGGGGACAGTAACTATGGCTACACCTTC. It translates to CASSLGDSNYGYTF.

This chain links TRBV16 with TRBJ2-3; 7 positions match TRBD2. The germline V gene has CDR1 KGHSY and CDR2 FQNENV. V shed 7 bases, J shed 2 bases, and the junction held 12 bases outside the gene matches. The CDR3 runs 16 residues. The CDR3 is CASTGGGTSATDTQYF. The CDR3 region has the DNA TGTGCCAGCACGGGTGGAGGTACTAGCGCCACAGATACGCAGTATTTT.

The chain combines TRBV19 with TRBJ2-2; weak D call: TRBD2 (5 bases). CDR1 is LNHDA, CDR2 SQIVND, per germline (reference sequence). Between the trimmed V and J ends, which lost 1 base and 0 bases, there was a span of 9 bases. The CDR3 contains 16 residues. The CDR3 bases are TGTGCCAGTAGTATAGTTTACGGGGCGAACACCGGGGAGCTGTTTTTT. It codes for CASSIVYGANTGELFF.

This clone has only one observation. This rearrangement joins TRBV6-5 to TRBJ2-3; D possibly corresponds to TRBD2 (5 bases). This CDR3 contains 13 residues. The V gene's germline CDR1 is MNHEY and CDR2 SVGAGI. V lost 6 bases to trimming and J lost 9 bases, with 16 bases between them. In nucleotides, the CDR3 is TGTGCCAGCAGCTCCCCCGGGTCGGGAACGCAGTATTTT. Its translation is CASSSPGSGTQYF.

The CDR3 DNA reads as TGTGCCAGCAGCCCCCCCATGAACACTGAAGCTTTCTTT. It codes for CASSPPMNTEAFF. The chain carries TRBV7-9 and TRBJ1-1; D uncertain. In germline, CDR1 is SEHNR, CDR2 FQNEAQ (reference sequence). The V end lost 5 bases, the J end lost 0 bases, and 7 bases lay between the germline ends. This CDR3 is 13 amino acids long.

The rearrangement links TRBV2 to TRBJ2-1; D unclear. The CDR3 is 11 residues long. Germline CDR1 is SNHLY and CDR2 is FYNNEI. The ends were cut back, 8 bases at V and 5 bases at J, with 7 bases in the middle. The CDR3 loop reads CASPQNNEQFF. The CDR3 DNA reads as TGTGCCAGCCCTCAGAACAATGAGCAGTTCTTC. The full variable domain, its missing parts supplied by reference TRBV2 and TRBJ2-1, is EPEVTQTPSHQVTQMGQEVILRCVPISNHLYFYWYRQILGQKVEFLVSFYNNEISEKSEIFDDQFSVERPDGSNFTLKIRSTKLEDSAMYFCASPQNNEQFFGPGTRLTVL.

In this sample, this clone turned up a few times. This sequence joins TRBV6-5 and TRBJ2-5, with D tentatively TRBD1 or TRBD2 (6 bases each). Germline CDR1 reads MNHEY; CDR2 reads SVGAGI. CDR3 length: 11 amino acids. The V end lost 8 bases, the J end lost 5 bases, and 9 bases lay between the germline ends. The CDR3 protein is CASGGLETQYF. DNA for the CDR3: TGTGCCAGCGGGGGGCTTGAGACCCAGTACTTC.

CDR3 in amino acids: CATGIGNQPQHF. Here the CDR3 DNA reads TGTGCCACAGGAATCGGCAATCAGCCCCAGCATTTT. The chain has TRBV27 and TRBJ1-5, with D unresolved. Germline V lookup: CDR1 MNHEY, CDR2 SMNVEV (reference sequence). CDR3 size: 12 residues. Trimming left V 10 bases short and J 2 bases short, with 9 bases between.

V and J are TRBV27 and TRBJ2-7; possible D gene TRBD1, 6 bases. Trimming took off 4 bases at V and 2 bases at J, with 9 bases between the two ends. Germline V gene data show CDR1 as MNHEY and CDR2 as SMNVEV (reference sequence). The CDR3 totals 13 residues. The CDR3 region is CASSWSGAYEQYF. The DNA of the CDR3 is TGTGCCAGCAGTTGGTCAGGGGCCTACGAGCAGTACTTC.